This T cell receptor beta chain was captured in a study of blood T cell repertoires in COVID-19. Study summary: Specimens from acute and convalescent COVID-19 originated in the United States, Italy and Spain. The analysed material was cDNA or gDNA that came from T cells, B-cell-depleted T cells, or PBMCs.

Original data processing: Amplified reference gene primers provided the basis for estimating nucleated cell counts. TCRdb's copy holds only in-frame clones and misses some; the assay was immunoSEQ multiplex PCR. V, J and clone size are taken as reported in that table, and D and trimming were inferred from the DNA itself. Here the sample spans under 75,000 clones, just over 85% being singletons. CDR3 length equals 15 residues. V lost 5 bases, J lost 5 bases, and 9 bases stayed unmatched. Germline CDR1 is LNHNV and CDR2 is YYDKDF (reference sequence). The clonotype originates from a man younger than 40 with acute or convalescent COVID-19. The sequenced sample was peripheral blood. V usage is TRBV15 and J usage is TRBJ2-5; 9 nucleotides line up with TRBD1. CDR3 in amino acids: CATSPGQGRVETQYF. CDR3 bases: TGTGCCACCAGCCCTGGACAGGGGAGGGTTGAGACCCAGTACTTC.